The clone carrying this T cell receptor (beta chain) was recorded many times. Its antigen is unidentified. The source of the sample is a study of early T cells in non-severe SARS-CoV-2 infection. Study-wide background: Chains were unpaired, as sequencing was done on bulk RNA from unsorted whole blood.

Whole-study findings and limits: There was a bias toward anti-spike CD8 responses in VDJdb matching, which missed private and CD4 specificities.

Individually, cDNA molecules had unique molecular identifiers attached to them. One entry per CDR3 protein results from TCRdb running MiXCR on the 5' RACE reads. The sample has tens of thousands of distinct CDR3 sequences; over 7.5% are singletons. V lost 5 bases and J 3 bases, leaving 16 bases between the germline ends. The CDR3 has 15 amino acids. Per the germline V gene, CDR1 is MNHEY and CDR2 is SMNVEV (reference sequence). This chain connects TRBV27 to TRBJ1-1; D unclear. The sample consisted of whole blood. This sequence originates from an adult who was a healthcare worker with PCR-confirmed SARS-CoV-2 infection or an uninfected control (not recorded which). The CDR3: CASSPFGEEDTEAFF. CDR3 nucleotide sequence: TGTGCCAGCAGTCCCTTCGGGGAAGAGGACACTGAAGCTTTCTTT.